The text below deals with one T cell receptor (beta chain). Its specificity is unknown. The source of the sample is a study of regulatory and conventional T cells in RAG deficiency. General observations from the study: RAG-deficient patients showed markedly lower Shannon entropy and higher Simpson indices than control T-cell subsets. Patient subsets had shorter CDR3s; Omenn Treg-Tconv overlap exceeded 80%. Other subsets showed approximately 9.6-fold reductions, but Treg unique TCR beta sequences fell roughly 93-fold in these patients.

The CDR3 runs 17 residues. Losses at the gene ends were 2 bases for V and 5 bases for J; bases not matched to a gene: 10. Germline V gene data show CDR1 as KGHSH and CDR2 as LQKENI. The table came from immunoSEQ multiplex PCR; TCRdb's copy has only in-frame clones and leaves some out. The sample consists of 40,000 to 55,000 clones, about nine tenths of them appearing once. Genomic DNA came from blood conventional CD4+ T cells gated CD25-low CD127-high. These data also formed part of another study, on regulatory T cells. That work contributes: Primers: 52 TRBV forward and 13 TRBJ reverse.

The V and J genes are TRBV18 and TRBJ2-5, with TRBD2 identical over 11 bases. The sequence came from a human donor in good health. The sample taken for sequencing was CD4+ effector T cells sorted from blood. CDR3 in DNA: TGTGCCAGCTCACCAATACCCGGGACTAGCGGCGGGGAGACCCAGTACTTC. This codes for CASSPIPGTSGGETQYF.